What follows describes a single T cell receptor beta chain. Here immunoSEQ multiplex PCR was the method, and the copy in TCRdb shows in-frame clones only, minus some. Of almost 30,000 clones in the sample, approximately 67% were seen once. Per germline, CDR1 SEHNR and CDR2 FQNEAQ (reference sequence). The CDR3 is 16 residues long. J gave up 0 bases and V 6 bases, and 9 bases lay outside the gene matches. The data derive from a study of blood T cell repertoires in COVID-19. About the study: Sites across the United States, Italy and Spain contributed samples from acute and convalescent COVID-19. Sources were T cells, B-cell-depleted T cells, or PBMCs; the material itself was cDNA or gDNA.

The sample was peripheral blood. The clonotype comes from a human donor in a cohort sampled during active COVID-19. This rearrangement joins TRBV7-9 to TRBJ2-3, with TRBD2 identical over 7 bases. CDR3 residues: CASRPPGGISTDTQYF. CDR3 coding DNA: TGTGCCAGCAGGCCCCCGGGGGGAATTAGCACAGATACGCAGTATTTT.